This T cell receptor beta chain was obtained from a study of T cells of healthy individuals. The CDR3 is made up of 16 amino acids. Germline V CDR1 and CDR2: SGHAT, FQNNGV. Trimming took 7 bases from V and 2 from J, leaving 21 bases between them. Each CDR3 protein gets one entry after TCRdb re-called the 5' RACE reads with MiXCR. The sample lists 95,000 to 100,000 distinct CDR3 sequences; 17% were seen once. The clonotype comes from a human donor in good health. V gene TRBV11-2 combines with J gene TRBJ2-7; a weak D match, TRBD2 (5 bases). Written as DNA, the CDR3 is TGTGCCAGCACCATAACCGGGGTGGCCGGGGCCTACGAGCAGTACTTC. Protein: CASTITGVAGAYEQYF.